These T cell receptor beta chains were read from a single sample in a study of cytomegalovirus exposure and HLA in healthy donors. Profiling relied on immunoSEQ multiplex PCR, and the TCRdb table lists in-frame clones only, not all of them. The repertoire holds 150,000 to 250,000 clones, with roughly four fifths as singletons. The sample was PBMCs. The source is a young man in good health and CMV-seronegative. The CDR3 runs from the conserved cysteine through the conserved F or W. A D gene is named only where the DNA matches it firmly. A row's size may be missing; if present it is once, few, many or a size class.

D: TRBD1; J: TRBJ2-1; V: TRBV27; size: .; DNA: TGTGCCAGCAGTTTCTCCGATTTTGGGACAGGTAGCTCCTACAATGAGCAGTTCTTC; CDR3: CASSFSDFGTGSSYNEQFF
D: .; J: TRBJ1-3; V: TRBV28; size: .; DNA: TGTGCCAGCAGTTTCCCACGGGGGAAGAGTGGAAACACCATATATTTT; CDR3: CASSFPRGKSGNTIYF
D: .; J: TRBJ1-2; V: TRBV6-1; size: .; DNA: TGTGCCAGCAGTTATCCGGGACTGAACTATGGCTACACCTTC; CDR3: CASSYPGLNYGYTF
D: .; J: TRBJ1-6; V: TRBV5-1; size: few; DNA: TGCGCCAGCAGCTTACAGGGTAGCTCCTATAATTCACCCCTCCACTTT; CDR3: CASSLQGSSYNSPLHF
D: .; J: TRBJ1-1; V: TRBV28; size: once; DNA: TGTGCCATCAGGAGAAACCAGAACACTGAAGCTTTCTTT; CDR3: CAIRRNQNTEAFF
D: .; J: TRBJ1-5; V: TRBV4-1; size: .; DNA: TGCGCCAGCAGCCAAGGTCAGGGTGGCAATCAGCCCCAGCATTTT; CDR3: CASSQGQGGNQPQHF
D: .; J: TRBJ2-7; V: TRBV2; size: .; DNA: TGTGCCACCTCCCCGTGGGGCCAAGACGAGCAGTACTTC; CDR3: CATSPWGQDEQYF
D: .; J: TRBJ2-6; V: TRBV7-9; size: .; DNA: TGTGCCAGCAGCTCCATACCCGGGGCTGGGGCCAACGTCCTGACTTTC; CDR3: CASSSIPGAGANVLTF
D: .; J: TRBJ2-2; V: TRBV10-3; size: .; DNA: TGTGCCATCAATAAAGTCCCCGGGGCCGGGGAGCTGTTTTTT; CDR3: CAINKVPGAGELFF
D: TRBD2; J: TRBJ2-7; V: TRBV7-8; size: .; DNA: TGTGCCAGCAGCGCACACAGACTAGCGGGAGGGTTGTACGAGCAGTACTTC; CDR3: CASSAHRLAGGLYEQYF
D: TRBD1; J: TRBJ2-7; V: TRBV6-6; size: .; DNA: TGTGCCAGCAGAGCCGGGACAGCCTCCTACGAGCAGTACTTC; CDR3: CASRAGTASYEQYF
D: .; J: TRBJ2-4; V: TRBV7-9; size: .; DNA: TGTGCCAGCAGCCTCTTGGACAGAGCCAAAAACATTCAGTACTTC; CDR3: CASSLLDRAKNIQYF
D: .; J: TRBJ2-7; V: TRBV4-1; size: .; DNA: TGCGCCAGCAGCCAAGGAGTGTATGGGAGCTCCTACGAGCAGTACTTC; CDR3: CASSQGVYGSSYEQYF
D: .; J: TRBJ1-6; V: TRBV18; size: .; DNA: TGTGCCAGCTCACCAGACCGGGGTGGTTCACCCCTCCACTTT; CDR3: CASSPDRGGSPLHF
D: TRBD1; J: TRBJ1-5; V: TRBV4-1; size: .; DNA: TGCGCCAGCAGCCAAGACTTAATGGGGGACAGGGTTAGGCCCCAGCATTTT; CDR3: CASSQDLMGDRVRPQHF
D: .; J: TRBJ2-4; V: TRBV19; size: .; DNA: TGTGCCAGTAGTACCCTCCCACAGTTGGACATTCAGTACTTC; CDR3: CASSTLPQLDIQYF
D: TRBD1; J: TRBJ2-5; V: TRBV6-5; size: .; DNA: TGTGCCAGCAGTTTCAACAGGGGACAGACCCAGTACTTC; CDR3: CASSFNRGQTQYF
D: .; J: TRBJ2-7; V: TRBV7-2; size: .; DNA: TGTGCCAGCAGCGGCAGGGTAGGACGTCTCTACGAGCAGTACTTC; CDR3: CASSGRVGRLYEQYF
D: TRBD2; J: TRBJ2-6; V: TRBV5-1; size: .; DNA: TGCGCCAGCAGAGACTTTAGCGGGAGGGCCCCCGCAGGGGCCAACGTCCTGACTTTC; CDR3: CASRDFSGRAPAGANVLTF
D: .; J: TRBJ1-1; V: TRBV10-3; size: .; DNA: TGTGCCATCAGTGCCGACACGTTGAACACTGAAGCTTTCTTT; CDR3: CAISADTLNTEAFF
D: .; J: TRBJ1-3; V: TRBV1; size: .; DNA: TGCACCAGCAGCCAAGGCGACAGGGTAACTGGAAACACCATATATTTT; CDR3: CTSSQGDRVTGNTIYF
D: .; J: TRBJ1-3; V: TRBV6-1; size: .; DNA: TGTGCCAGCAGTGAAGGTGACATTACGCCTGGAAACACCATATATTTT; CDR3: CASSEGDITPGNTIYF
D: TRBD2; J: TRBJ2-5; V: TRBV5-6; size: few; DNA: TGTGCCAGCAGCTTGGCTTTGCTAGCGGAAGAGACCCAGTACTTC; CDR3: CASSLALLAEETQYF
D: .; J: TRBJ1-1; V: TRBV25-1; size: .; DNA: TGTGCCAGCAGCGATACACCCGGGGGAGGCACTGAAGCTTTCTTT; CDR3: CASSDTPGGGTEAFF
D: TRBD1; J: TRBJ2-2; V: TRBV5-6; size: .; DNA: TGTGCCAGCACCTACCTCTTTAGAGGGGGCGCGGGCGGGGAGCTGTTTTTT; CDR3: CASTYLFRGGAGGELFF
D: .; J: TRBJ1-4; V: TRBV5-1; size: .; DNA: TGCGCCAGCGGAAGGAGGAGGACTAATGAAAAACTGTTTTTT; CDR3: CASGRRRTNEKLFF
D: TRBD1; J: TRBJ1-5; V: TRBV28; size: .; DNA: TGTGCCAGCAGTTTGGGACAGGGAGCCCAGCATTTT; CDR3: CASSLGQGAQHF
D: TRBD1; J: TRBJ2-2; V: TRBV7-8; size: few; DNA: TGTGCCAGCAGCTCTAGAGGTCGTCAGGGGGAGACCGGGGAGCTGTTTTTT; CDR3: CASSSRGRQGETGELFF
D: .; J: TRBJ1-2; V: TRBV25-1; size: once; DNA: TGTGCCAGCAGTGAATATATCGACTATGGCTACACCTTC; CDR3: CASSEYIDYGYTF
D: .; J: TRBJ1-5; V: TRBV5-6; size: few; DNA: TGTGCCAGCAGCTTGGGGAGGGGCGTGGGTCAGCCCCAGCATTTT; CDR3: CASSLGRGVGQPQHF
D: TRBD1; J: TRBJ2-7; V: TRBV27; size: .; DNA: TGTGCCAGCAGTTTGACAGGGGGAATCACCTACGAGCAGTACTTC; CDR3: CASSLTGGITYEQYF
D: .; J: TRBJ1-2; V: TRBV28; size: once; DNA: TGTGCCAGCAGTTCCCTAGCAGGGGCTTATGGCTACACCTTC; CDR3: CASSSLAGAYGYTF
D: TRBD2; J: TRBJ2-5; V: TRBV15; size: .; DNA: TGTGCCACCAGCAGTCCAAGTGCTAGCGGGAGGGGTATGATGTACTTC; CDR3: CATSSPSASGRGMMYF
D: .; J: TRBJ2-5; V: TRBV19; size: .; DNA: TGTGCCAGTAGTATAGGTTTTCGGGACCAAGAGACCCAGTACTTC; CDR3: CASSIGFRDQETQYF
D: TRBD1; J: TRBJ1-1; V: TRBV27; size: few; DNA: TGTGCCAGCAGTTTTACTCTGACAGGGGGCCGGAACACTGAAGCTTTCTTT; CDR3: CASSFTLTGGRNTEAFF
D: .; J: TRBJ2-3; V: TRBV25-1; size: .; DNA: TGTGCCACCAGACGGTTTACTAGCACAGATACGCAGTATTTT; CDR3: CATRRFTSTDTQYF
D: TRBD2; J: TRBJ2-5; V: TRBV18; size: .; DNA: TGTGCCAGCTCATTTGGTAGCGGGGGCCAGGAGACCCAGTACTTC; CDR3: CASSFGSGGQETQYF
D: .; J: TRBJ2-1; V: TRBV6-5; size: .; DNA: TGTGCCAGCAGGGGGACGGGGGCCTACAATGAGCAGTTCTTC; CDR3: CASRGTGAYNEQFF
D: TRBD1; J: TRBJ1-1; V: TRBV19; size: .; DNA: TGTGCCAGTAATGGGCAGGGGGCCTGGAACACTGAAGCTTTCTTT; CDR3: CASNGQGAWNTEAFF
D: .; J: TRBJ1-2; V: TRBV19; size: once; DNA: TGTGCCAGTAGTGCTAACCTGGACAGAAACTATGGCTACACCTTC; CDR3: CASSANLDRNYGYTF
D: TRBD1; J: TRBJ1-1; V: TRBV10-3; size: few; DNA: TGTGCCATCAGTTACGGACAGGGGGCGGGTGAAGCTTTCTTT; CDR3: CAISYGQGAGEAFF
D: TRBD2; J: TRBJ2-7; V: TRBV28; size: .; DNA: TGTGCCAGCAGGGCCAGACTAGCGGGATTCTACGAGCAGTACTTC; CDR3: CASRARLAGFYEQYF
D: TRBD1; J: TRBJ2-7; V: TRBV28; size: .; DNA: TGTGCCAGCACTCTAGGGGGCGCGGGTCGAGCCTACGAGCAGTACTTC; CDR3: CASTLGGAGRAYEQYF
D: TRBD1; J: TRBJ1-4; V: TRBV28; size: .; DNA: TGTGCCAGCAGTGACAGGACAGGGGGCAATGAAAAACTGTTTTTT; CDR3: CASSDRTGGNEKLFF
D: .; J: TRBJ1-3; V: TRBV15; size: .; DNA: TGTGCCACCAGCAGAGGCAGCGGGATGAGCTCTGGAAACACCATATATTTT; CDR3: CATSRGSGMSSGNTIYF
D: .; J: TRBJ2-5; V: TRBV18; size: .; DNA: TGTGCCAGCTCACCCGGTAGAGAGACCCAGTACTTC; CDR3: CASSPGRETQYF
D: .; J: TRBJ2-3; V: TRBV19; size: .; DNA: TGTGCCAGTAGTTCACAGGGTACAGATACGCAGTATTTT; CDR3: CASSSQGTDTQYF
D: .; J: TRBJ1-1; V: TRBV11-2; size: .; DNA: TGTGCCAGCAGCTCCCAACAACTGGGCATGAACACTGAAGCTTTCTTT; CDR3: CASSSQQLGMNTEAFF
D: .; J: TRBJ2-7; V: TRBV15; size: .; DNA: TGTGCCACCAGCAGAGGGGGAGGACTGCCCTCCTACGAGCAGTACTTC; CDR3: CATSRGGGLPSYEQYF
D: .; J: TRBJ1-2; V: TRBV5-1; size: few; DNA: TGCGCCACCTCGACTGCCCGTAACTATGGCTACACCTTC; CDR3: CATSTARNYGYTF
D: TRBD2; J: TRBJ2-7; V: TRBV4-1; size: .; DNA: TGCGCCAGCAGCCAAGATCGGGGCGGGAGGGCCTACGAGCAGTACTTC; CDR3: CASSQDRGGRAYEQYF
D: TRBD1; J: TRBJ2-6; V: TRBV6-6; size: .; DNA: TGTGCCAGCAGTTACACAGGGGGCTCTGGGGCCAACGTCCTGACTTTC; CDR3: CASSYTGGSGANVLTF
D: TRBD2; J: TRBJ2-1; V: TRBV5-1; size: .; DNA: TGCGCCAGCGGGGGGAGGGCCAACAATGAGCAGTTCTTC; CDR3: CASGGRANNEQFF
D: TRBD1; J: TRBJ2-7; V: TRBV25-1; size: once; DNA: TGTGCCAGCAGTGATCTCAGGGGGCCTTACGAGCAGTACTTC; CDR3: CASSDLRGPYEQYF
D: .; J: TRBJ2-6; V: TRBV9; size: .; DNA: TGTGCCAGCAGCTTAACCGGGACTGCTTATTCTGGGGCCAACGTCCTGACTTTC; CDR3: CASSLTGTAYSGANVLTF
D: TRBD1; J: TRBJ2-7; V: TRBV29-1; size: .; DNA: TGCAGCACCCGACAGGGGGCCTACGAGCAGTACTTC; CDR3: CSTRQGAYEQYF